Each of the 24 T cell receptor beta chains below was sequenced from the same sample in a study of radiation and T cells in renal cell carcinoma. Generated by immunoSEQ multiplex PCR, the TCRdb table keeps only in-frame clones and is missing some. The table has approximately 110,000 clones, 80% to 85% seen once. As for time point: baseline pretreatment blood. Treatment noted: 15 Gy SBRT to primary tumor, nephrectomy 4 weeks later. Sequenced here: blood, sampled from a patient whose treatment included radiotherapy and nephrectomy. The receptors were sampled from a woman aged 60-75 years with renal cell carcinoma.

This clone was found a few times. This chain connects TRBV4-1 to TRBJ1-6; weak D call: TRBD1 (5 bases). Trimming took 3 bases from V and 10 from J, leaving 10 bases between them. Germline V CDR1 and CDR2: MGHRA, YSYEKL. This CDR3 comprises 13 residues. The CDR3 loop is CASSQRQRSPLHF. DNA of the CDR3: TGCGCCAGCAGCCAGAGACAGAGGTCACCCCTCCACTTT.

V usage is TRBV5-1 and J usage is TRBJ2-7; 7 nucleotides line up with TRBD1. This CDR3 spans 16 amino acids. CDR1 is SGHRS and CDR2 is YFSETQ in the germline V gene. The V gene end was trimmed by 0 bases and the J gene end by 5 bases; junction bases not matched to a gene: 11. The chain's CDR3 is CASSLAPGTAKDEQYF. The CDR3 coding sequence is TGCGCCAGCAGCTTGGCTCCCGGGACAGCCAAAGACGAGCAGTACTTC.

This chain joins TRBV27 and TRBJ1-2; D ambiguous. V was pared by 6 bases and J by 8 bases, with 19 bases between. The CDR3 is 14 residues long. The V gene's germline CDR1 is MNHEY and CDR2 SMNVEV (reference sequence). CDR3 bases: TGTGCCAGCAGCCCCGCCGGGCTCGGGCGAGGCTACACCTTC. Protein product: CASSPAGLGRGYTF.

The chain recombines TRBV13 with TRBJ1-3; D unclear. Trimming cost V 2 bases and J 0 bases, with 5 bases left between them. The CDR3 consists of 14 residues. The germline CDR1 and CDR2 sequences are PRHDT and FYEKMQ (reference sequence). This chain's CDR3 is CASSLPTSGNTIYF. The CDR3 DNA follows: TGTGCCAGCAGCTTACCCACCTCTGGAAACACCATATATTTT.

The chain is built from TRBV19 and TRBJ2-7; 7 positions match TRBD2. CDR1 and CDR2 (germline): LNHDA, SQIVND (reference sequence). The CDR3 runs 16 residues. V shed 3 bases and J 5 bases; nucleotides not matched to a gene: 13. CDR3: CASSMARWGGFDEQYF. CDR3 in DNA: TGTGCCAGTAGTATGGCGAGGTGGGGGGGGTTCGACGAGCAGTACTTC.

This chain links TRBV6-5 with TRBJ2-5, with 7 positions matching TRBD2. This CDR3 region has 15 residues. V trimming: 6 bases; J trimming: 5 bases; junction bases outside the gene matches: 12. Germline V gene data show CDR1 as MNHEY and CDR2 as SVGAGI. CDR3 in amino acids: CASSLSPAGRETQYF. The CDR3 nucleotides read TGTGCCAGCAGCCTTTCACCAGCGGGACGGGAGACCCAGTACTTC.

CDR3 amino acids: CASSPQPDRLLAFF. The DNA of the CDR3 is TGTGCCAGCAGCCCCCAACCGGACAGGCTATTAGCTTTCTTT. The J gene is TRBJ1-1, the V gene TRBV7-3, with 7 bases lining up with TRBD1. Looked up from germline, CDR1 is SGHTA and CDR2 is FQGTGA. There are 14 residues in the CDR3. The J segment lost 10 bases and the V segment lost 5 bases, leaving 13 bases of the junction unmatched.

This clone was picked up one time. The V gene is TRBV19, the J gene TRBJ2-1; D ambiguous. The length of the CDR3 is 16 residues. Looked up from germline, CDR1 is LNHDA and CDR2 is SQIVND (reference sequence). The ends were cut back, 2 bases at V and 4 bases at J, with 15 bases in the middle. CDR3 nucleotide sequence: TGTGCCAGTAGTATAACGGCAGAACCTTTATACAATGAGCAGTTCTTC. Amino acids: CASSITAEPLYNEQFF.

This clone was seen a single time. The chain recombines TRBV29-1 with TRBJ2-5; D not certain. Germline values: CDR1 SQVTM, CDR2 ANQGSEA. CDR3 size: 10 residues. The CDR3 loop is CGTLDETQYF. The CDR3 nucleotides read TGCGGAACCTTAGACGAGACCCAGTACTTC.

The chain links TRBV7-2 to TRBJ2-1; possible D gene TRBD2, 5 bases. CDR1 and CDR2 (germline): SGHTA, FQGNSA. The CDR3 consists of 16 residues. Trimming shortened V by 1 base and J by 0 bases, and 10 bases separated the two germline ends. The CDR3 protein is CASSLDPGGSYNEQFF. As DNA, the CDR3 is TGTGCCAGCAGCTTAGACCCAGGAGGCTCCTACAATGAGCAGTTCTTC.

The J gene is TRBJ1-2, the V gene TRBV5-5, with D perhaps TRBD1 (5 bases). V was pared by 1 base and J by 1 base, with 8 bases between. Per the germline V gene, CDR1 is SGHKS and CDR2 is YYEKEE (reference sequence). CDR3 size: 14 residues. CDR3 region: CASSLSGGNYGYTF. Here the CDR3 DNA reads TGTGCCAGCAGCTTGAGTGGGGGTAACTATGGCTACACCTTC.

The chain joins TRBV4-2 to TRBJ2-7; the match to TRBD1 covers 7 bases. The CDR3 is 13 amino acids. Germline-derived CDR1 and CDR2 are LGHNA and YNFKEQ. The J segment lost 0 bases and the V segment lost 4 bases, leaving 0 bases of the junction unmatched. CDR3 loop: CASSRDSSYEQYF. The DNA for the CDR3 is TGTGCCAGCAGCCGGGACAGCTCCTACGAGCAGTACTTC.

The CDR3 DNA sequence: TGTGCCAGTAGTATCATGGGGGAAGGAAGCAATCAGCCCCAGCATTTT. It yields the protein CASSIMGEGSNQPQHF. The genes are TRBV19 and TRBJ1-5; the D gene is possibly TRBD1 (5 bases). This CDR3 region has 16 residues. V lost 3 bases to trimming and J lost 1 base, with 13 bases between them. In germline, CDR1 is LNHDA, CDR2 SQIVND (reference sequence).

Of note for this clone: This CDR3 is also generated by other DNA sequences in the sample. The genes are TRBV2 and TRBJ2-1, with 7 bases matching TRBD2. J lost 3 bases, V lost 4 bases, and 3 bases had no gene match. Germline V gives CDR1 SNHLY, CDR2 FYNNEI. The length of the CDR3 is 14 residues. This chain's CDR3 is CASSGGSSYNEQFF. The CDR3 coding sequence is TGTGCCAGCAGTGGCGGGAGTAGCTACAATGAGCAGTTCTTC.

The V and J genes are TRBV6-5 and TRBJ2-2; D possibly uses TRBD1 or TRBD2 (5 bases each). V dropped 4 bases and J dropped 6 bases, with 9 bases sitting between them. CDR3 length: 13 amino acids. Germline-derived CDR1 and CDR2 are MNHEY and SVGAGI. CDR3 nucleotide sequence: TGTGCCAGCAGTTGGCAGGGACCCGGGGAGCTGTTTTTT. This translates into CASSWQGPGELFF.

The chain recombines TRBV4-1 with TRBJ2-7, with D perhaps TRBD1 (6 bases). The CDR3 length is 15 residues. V was trimmed by 0 bases and J by 3 bases, leaving 12 bases between them. Germline V gene sequence: CDR1 MGHRA, CDR2 YSYEKL. The CDR3 DNA is TGCGCCAGCAGCCAAGAGGGGGACACCTACTACGAGCAGTACTTC. Its protein is CASSQEGDTYYEQYF.

The chain uses TRBV13 and TRBJ2-3, with 12 bases matching TRBD1. Looked up from germline, CDR1 is PRHDT and CDR2 is FYEKMQ (reference sequence). The CDR3 extends over 16 amino acids. Trimming at V came to 3 bases and at J to 6 bases, leaving 7 bases not matched to a gene. CDR3 amino acids: CASSFPGQGARDTQYF. The CDR3 DNA is TGTGCCAGCAGCTTCCCGGGACAGGGGGCGAGGGATACGCAGTATTTT.

This chain joins TRBV29-1 and TRBJ1-1, with 8 bases aligning to TRBD1. Germline CDR1 reads SQVTM; CDR2 reads ANQGSEA. The CDR3 length is 15 residues. With 4 bases clipped from V and 1 base from J, the junction kept 8 bases outside the gene matches. The CDR3 DNA sequence: TGCAGCGTTGGAGGGACAGGCTACTCGAACACTGAAGCTTTCTTT. Protein sequence: CSVGGTGYSNTEAFF.

This clone was seen a single time. J is TRBJ1-5 and V is TRBV7-9; D gene unclear. This CDR3 is 16 amino acids long. Germline values: CDR1 SEHNR, CDR2 FQNEAQ (reference sequence). Trimming removed 2 bases at V and 9 bases at J, with 20 bases between. CDR3 region: CASSLWVGGNSRPQHF. CDR3 nucleotide sequence: TGTGCCAGCAGCTTATGGGTCGGAGGGAATTCTAGGCCCCAGCATTTT.

The J gene is TRBJ1-6, the V gene TRBV2, with a tentative D call TRBD1 (5 bases). Germline assignment: CDR1 SNHLY and CDR2 FYNNEI. V dropped 9 bases and J dropped 7 bases, with 16 bases sitting between them. The CDR3 loop spans 14 amino acids. CDR3 sequence (DNA): TGTGCCAGTATCGTTGATCGGGGGAATTCACCCCTCCACTTT. Translating it yields CASIVDRGNSPLHF. The full variable domain, its missing parts supplied by reference TRBV2 and TRBJ1-6, is EPEVTQTPSHQVTQMGQEVILRCVPISNHLYFYWYRQILGQKVEFLVSFYNNEISEKSEIFDDQFSVERPDGSNFTLKIRSTKLEDSAMYFCASIVDRGNSPLHFGNGTRLTVT.

The chain is built from TRBV2 and TRBJ2-7; TRBD1 agrees at 7 bases. Germline V gives CDR1 SNHLY, CDR2 FYNNEI. V lost 7 bases to trimming and J lost 4 bases; unmatched junction nucleotides: 1. This CDR3 region has 11 residues. The DNA for the CDR3 is TGTGCCAGCATCAGGGGGTACGAGCAGTACTTC. It is translated as CASIRGYEQYF.

This rearrangement joins TRBV28 to TRBJ2-3; D is uncertain. V gave up 6 bases and J gave up 5 bases, with 3 bases separating them. The CDR3 length is 10 residues. Germline V gene sequence: CDR1 MDHEN, CDR2 SYDVKM. The CDR3 loop reads CASRGDTQYF. The CDR3 region has the DNA TGTGCCAGCAGGGGAGATACGCAGTATTTT.

CDR3 bases: TGTGCCAGCAGCACTCGGACTAGCGGGAACACCGGGGAGCTGTTTTTT. Translating gives CASSTRTSGNTGELFF. The rearrangement links TRBV4-2 to TRBJ2-2, with 10 bases aligning to TRBD2. Trimming cost V 5 bases and J 1 base; bases outside gene matches: 4. The CDR3 length is 16 residues. Germline V gene sequence: CDR1 LGHNA, CDR2 YNFKEQ.

The chain couples TRBV28 to TRBJ2-5; 7 nucleotides line up with TRBD2. This CDR3 contains 15 residues. Trimming removed 8 bases from V and 2 bases from J; junction bases left unmatched: 11. CDR1 and CDR2 from the germline V gene are MDHEN and SYDVKM. DNA for the CDR3: TGTGCCAGCGAGCCCGGGGGGAACCGACAAGAGACCCAGTACTTC. It encodes CASEPGGNRQETQYF.